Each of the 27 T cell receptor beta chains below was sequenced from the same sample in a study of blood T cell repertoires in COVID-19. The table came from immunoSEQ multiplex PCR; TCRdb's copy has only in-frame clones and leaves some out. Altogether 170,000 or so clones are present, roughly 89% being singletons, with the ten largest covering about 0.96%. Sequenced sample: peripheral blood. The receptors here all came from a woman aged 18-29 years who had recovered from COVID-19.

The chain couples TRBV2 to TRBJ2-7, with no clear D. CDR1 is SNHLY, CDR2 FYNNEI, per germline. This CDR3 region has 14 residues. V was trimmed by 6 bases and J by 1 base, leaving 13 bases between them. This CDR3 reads CASRSDSSSYEQYF. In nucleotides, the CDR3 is TGTGCCAGCAGGAGCGACTCCTCGTCCTACGAGCAGTACTTC.

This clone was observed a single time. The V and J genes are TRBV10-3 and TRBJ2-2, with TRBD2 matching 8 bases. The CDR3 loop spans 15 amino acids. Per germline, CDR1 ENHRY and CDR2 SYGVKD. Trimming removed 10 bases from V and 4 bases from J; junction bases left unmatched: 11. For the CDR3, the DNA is TGTGCCAATGCCGAGACTAGCGTCGGCACCGGGGAGCTGTTTTTT. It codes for CANAETSVGTGELFF.

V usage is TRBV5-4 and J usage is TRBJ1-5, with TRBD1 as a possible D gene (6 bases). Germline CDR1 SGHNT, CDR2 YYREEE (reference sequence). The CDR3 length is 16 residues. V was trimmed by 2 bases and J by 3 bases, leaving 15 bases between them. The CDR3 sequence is CASSFSGRGFNQPQHF. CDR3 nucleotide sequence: TGTGCCAGCAGCTTCTCGGGCAGGGGTTTCAATCAGCCCCAGCATTTT.

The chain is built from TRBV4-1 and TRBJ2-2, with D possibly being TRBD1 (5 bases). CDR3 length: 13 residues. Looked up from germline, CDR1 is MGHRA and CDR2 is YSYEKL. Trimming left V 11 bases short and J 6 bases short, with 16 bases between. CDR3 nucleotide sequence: TGCGCCGTCCCTGGTGGGGCCTCCGGGGAGCTGTTTTTT. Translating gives CAVPGGASGELFF.

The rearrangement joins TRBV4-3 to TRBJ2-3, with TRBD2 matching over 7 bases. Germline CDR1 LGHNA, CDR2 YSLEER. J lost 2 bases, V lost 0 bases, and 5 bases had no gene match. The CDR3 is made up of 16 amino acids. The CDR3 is CASSQDSGTNTDTQYF. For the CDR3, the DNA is TGCGCCAGCAGCCAAGATTCCGGGACTAACACAGATACGCAGTATTTT.

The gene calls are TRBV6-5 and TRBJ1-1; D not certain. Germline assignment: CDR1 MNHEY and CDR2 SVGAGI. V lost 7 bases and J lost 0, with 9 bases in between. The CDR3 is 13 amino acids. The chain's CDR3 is CASTFGLNTEAFF. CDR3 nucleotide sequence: TGTGCCAGCACATTCGGGTTGAACACTGAAGCTTTCTTT.

The CDR3 nucleotides read TGTGCCAGTAGTATCGGGGGTTGGTACGGGGCCGGGGAGCTGTTTTTT. Its protein is CASSIGGWYGAGELFF. The chain combines TRBV19 with TRBJ2-2, with D tentatively TRBD2 (6 bases). The CDR3 runs to 16 residues. The V gene's germline CDR1 is LNHDA and CDR2 SQIVND (reference sequence). The V gene lost 3 bases and the J gene lost 6 bases, with 17 bases spanning the gap. The full variable domain, rest sourced from reference TRBV19 and TRBJ2-2, is DGGITQSPKYLFRKEGQNVTLSCEQNLNHDAMYWYRQDPGQGLRLIYYSQIVNDFQKGDIAEGYSVSREKKESFPLTVTSAQKNPTAFYLCASSIGGWYGAGELFFGEGSRLTVL.

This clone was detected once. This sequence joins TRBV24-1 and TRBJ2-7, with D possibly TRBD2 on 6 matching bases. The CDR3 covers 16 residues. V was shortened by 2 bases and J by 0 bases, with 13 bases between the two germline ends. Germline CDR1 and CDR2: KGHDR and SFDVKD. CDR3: CATSDSDGGGSYEQYF. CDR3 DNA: TGTGCCACCAGTGATTCCGACGGGGGAGGCTCCTACGAGCAGTACTTC.

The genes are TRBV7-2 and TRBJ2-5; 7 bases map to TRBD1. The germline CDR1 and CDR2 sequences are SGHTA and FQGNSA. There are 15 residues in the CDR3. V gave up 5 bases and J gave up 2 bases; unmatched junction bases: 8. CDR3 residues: CASSPLGTAQETQYF. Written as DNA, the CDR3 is TGTGCCAGCAGCCCACTTGGGACAGCTCAAGAGACCCAGTACTTC.

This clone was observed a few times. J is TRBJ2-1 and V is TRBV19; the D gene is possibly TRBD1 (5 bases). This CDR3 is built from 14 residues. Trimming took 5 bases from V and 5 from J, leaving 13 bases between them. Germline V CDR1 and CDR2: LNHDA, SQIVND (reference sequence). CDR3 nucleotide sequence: TGTGCCAGTAGTTACCGGACATCCAACAATGAGCAGTTCTTC. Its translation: CASSYRTSNNEQFF.

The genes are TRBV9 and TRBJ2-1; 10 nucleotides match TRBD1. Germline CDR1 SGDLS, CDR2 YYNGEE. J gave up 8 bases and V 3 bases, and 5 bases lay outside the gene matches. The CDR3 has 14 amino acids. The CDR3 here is CASSEDRGWDEQFF. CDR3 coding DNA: TGTGCCAGCAGCGAGGACAGGGGGTGGGATGAGCAGTTCTTC.

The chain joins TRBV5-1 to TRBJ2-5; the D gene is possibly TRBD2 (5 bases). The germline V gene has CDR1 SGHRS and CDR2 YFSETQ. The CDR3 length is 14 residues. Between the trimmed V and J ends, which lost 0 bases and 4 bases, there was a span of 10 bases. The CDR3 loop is CASSLGGVSETQYF. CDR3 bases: TGCGCCAGCAGCTTGGGGGGAGTGTCAGAGACCCAGTACTTC.

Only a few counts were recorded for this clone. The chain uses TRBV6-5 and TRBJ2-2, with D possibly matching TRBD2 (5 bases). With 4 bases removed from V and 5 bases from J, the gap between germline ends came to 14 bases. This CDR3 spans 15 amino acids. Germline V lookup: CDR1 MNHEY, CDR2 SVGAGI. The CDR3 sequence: CASSWATRWTGELFF. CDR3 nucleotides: TGTGCCAGCAGTTGGGCTACTAGGTGGACCGGGGAGCTGTTTTTT.

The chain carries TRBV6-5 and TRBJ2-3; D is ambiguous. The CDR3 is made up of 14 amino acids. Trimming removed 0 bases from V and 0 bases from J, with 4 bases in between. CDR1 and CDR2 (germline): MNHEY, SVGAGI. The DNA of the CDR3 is TGTGCCAGCAGTTACTCCGGGAGCACAGATACGCAGTATTTT. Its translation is CASSYSGSTDTQYF.

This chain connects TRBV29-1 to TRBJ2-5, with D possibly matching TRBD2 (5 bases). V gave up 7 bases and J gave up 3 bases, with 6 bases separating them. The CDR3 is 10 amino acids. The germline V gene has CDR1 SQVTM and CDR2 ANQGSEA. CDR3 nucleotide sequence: TGCAGCGCCGGGAAAGAGACCCAGTACTTC. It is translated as CSAGKETQYF.

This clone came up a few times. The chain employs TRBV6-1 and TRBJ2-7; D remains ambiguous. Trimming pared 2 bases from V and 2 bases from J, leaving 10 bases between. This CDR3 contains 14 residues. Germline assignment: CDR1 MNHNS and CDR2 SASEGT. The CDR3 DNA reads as TGTGCCAGCAGTGAACAGCCGGGTACCTACGAGCAGTACGTC. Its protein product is CASSEQPGTYEQYV.

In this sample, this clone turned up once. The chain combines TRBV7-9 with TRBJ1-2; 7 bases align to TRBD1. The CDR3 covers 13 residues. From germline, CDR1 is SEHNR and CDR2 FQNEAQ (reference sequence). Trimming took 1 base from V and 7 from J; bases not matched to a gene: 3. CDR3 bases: TGTGCCAGCAGCTTAGAGGGGGCTCGTGGCTACACCTTC. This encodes CASSLEGARGYTF.

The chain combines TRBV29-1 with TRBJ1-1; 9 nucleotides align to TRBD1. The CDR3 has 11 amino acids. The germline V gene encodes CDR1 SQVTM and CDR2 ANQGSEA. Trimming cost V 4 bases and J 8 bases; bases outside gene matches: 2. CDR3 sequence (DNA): TGCAGCGTTGGAGGGACAGGGGAAGCTTTCTTT. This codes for CSVGGTGEAFF.

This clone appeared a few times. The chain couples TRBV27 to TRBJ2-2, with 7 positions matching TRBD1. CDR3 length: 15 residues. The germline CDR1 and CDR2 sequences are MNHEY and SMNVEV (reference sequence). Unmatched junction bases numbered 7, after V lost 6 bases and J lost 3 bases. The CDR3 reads CASSPGDRDTGELFF. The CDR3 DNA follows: TGTGCCAGCAGCCCCGGGGACAGAGACACCGGGGAGCTGTTTTTT.

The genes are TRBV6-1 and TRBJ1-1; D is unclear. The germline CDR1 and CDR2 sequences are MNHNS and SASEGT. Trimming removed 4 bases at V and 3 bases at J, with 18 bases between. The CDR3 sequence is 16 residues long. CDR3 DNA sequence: TGTGCCAGCAGTGCGTTGGGAATGGGAGACCACACTGAAGCTTTCTTT. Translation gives CASSALGMGDHTEAFF.

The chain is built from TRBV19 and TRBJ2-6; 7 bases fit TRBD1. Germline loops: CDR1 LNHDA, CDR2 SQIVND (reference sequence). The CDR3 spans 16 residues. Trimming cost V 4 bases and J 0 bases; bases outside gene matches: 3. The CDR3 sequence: CASSRDSPSGANVLTF. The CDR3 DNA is TGTGCCAGTAGTAGGGACAGCCCCTCTGGGGCCAACGTCCTGACTTTC.

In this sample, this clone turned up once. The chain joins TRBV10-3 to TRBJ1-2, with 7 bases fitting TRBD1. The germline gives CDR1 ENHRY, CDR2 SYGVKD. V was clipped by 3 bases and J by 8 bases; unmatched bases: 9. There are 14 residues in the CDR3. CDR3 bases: TGTGCCATCAGTGAAGGTACAGGGGAGATGGGCTACACCTTC. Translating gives CAISEGTGEMGYTF.

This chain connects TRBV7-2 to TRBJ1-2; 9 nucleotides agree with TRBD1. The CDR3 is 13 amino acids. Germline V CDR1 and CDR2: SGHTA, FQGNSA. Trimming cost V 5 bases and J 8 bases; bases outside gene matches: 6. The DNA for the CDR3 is TGTGCCAGCAGCGAGACAGGGGGAGCGGGCTACACCTTC. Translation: CASSETGGAGYTF.

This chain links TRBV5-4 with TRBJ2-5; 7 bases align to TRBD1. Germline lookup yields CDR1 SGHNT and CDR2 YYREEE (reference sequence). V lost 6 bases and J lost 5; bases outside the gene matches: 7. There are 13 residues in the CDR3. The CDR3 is CASTVQGRETQYF. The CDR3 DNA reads TGTGCCAGCACCGTACAGGGGCGGGAGACCCAGTACTTC. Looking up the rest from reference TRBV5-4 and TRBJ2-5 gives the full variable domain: ETGVTQSPTHLIKTRGQQVTLRCSSQSGHNTVSWYQQALGQGPQFIFQYYREEENGRGNFPPRFSGLQFPNYSSELNVNALELDDSALYLCASTVQGRETQYFGPGTRLLVL.

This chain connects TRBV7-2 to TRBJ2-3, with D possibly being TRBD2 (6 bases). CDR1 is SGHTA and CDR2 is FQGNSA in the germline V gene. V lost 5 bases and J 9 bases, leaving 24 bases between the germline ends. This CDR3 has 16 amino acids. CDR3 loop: CASSPGGTAYRGTQYF. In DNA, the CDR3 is TGTGCCAGCAGCCCCGGCGGGACTGCCTATAGAGGCACGCAGTATTTT.

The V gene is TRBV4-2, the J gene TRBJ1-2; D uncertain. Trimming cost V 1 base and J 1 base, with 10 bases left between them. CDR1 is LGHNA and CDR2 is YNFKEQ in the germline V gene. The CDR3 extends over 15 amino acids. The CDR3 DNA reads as TGTGCCAGCAGCCAAGTCCGGGAGATTAACTATGGCTACACCTTC. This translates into CASSQVREINYGYTF.

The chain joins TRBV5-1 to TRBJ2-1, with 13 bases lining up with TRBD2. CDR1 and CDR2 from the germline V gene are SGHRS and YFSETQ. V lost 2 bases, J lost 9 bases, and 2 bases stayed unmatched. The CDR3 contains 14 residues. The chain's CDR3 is CASSFRTSGGEQFF. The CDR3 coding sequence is TGCGCCAGCAGCTTCAGGACTAGCGGGGGTGAGCAGTTCTTC.